The text below deals with one T cell receptor beta chain. The data stem from a study of T cell changes during pregnancy in multiple sclerosis. Produced via immunoSEQ multiplex PCR; TCRdb's table is partial and in-frame only. The sample lists some 30,000 clones; 70% to 90% were seen once. Germline V lookup: CDR1 SEHNR, CDR2 FQNEAQ (reference sequence). V was trimmed by 2 bases and J by 7 bases, leaving 6 bases between them. There are 12 residues in the CDR3. The source was CD8+ T cells from peripheral blood mononuclear cells, collected in the second trimester of pregnancy. This TCR was sampled from a female donor with multiple sclerosis, enrolled in a pregnancy study. This chain uses TRBV7-9 with TRBJ2-1; D uncertain. The CDR3 region is CASSLLVNEQFF. The CDR3 DNA follows: TGTGCCAGCAGCTTATTAGTAAATGAGCAGTTCTTC.